In this sample, the clone carrying this TCR beta chain turned up many times. The antigen remains unidentified. V was clipped by 2 bases and J by 4 bases, with 11 bases between them. This CDR3 is 14 amino acids long. Library construction for TCR beta used iRepertoire HTBI primers and Arm-PCR of CDR3 regions. TCRdb itself ran the multiplex PCR reads through MiXCR, one entry per CDR3 protein. Of some 500,000 distinct CDR3 sequences in the sample, about 16% were seen once. This specimen belongs to a study of regulatory T cells in long-lasting Graves disease. Study-level results: Persistent Graves' patients showed less TCR diversity than newly diagnosed patients showed. Public clonotype sharing was higher in persistent than newly diagnosed patients.

Time point here: newly diagnosed GD, antithyroid drugs for less than 3 months. Extracted PBMC RNA gave rise to the TCR library. Another study also made use of these data, one on T cells in Graves' hyperthyroidism and ophthalmopathy. Turning to that study: Graves' hyperthyroidism without ophthalmopathy progression within 18 months was termed stable. Ophthalmopathy got predicted by the model a median around six months before its onset.

Material: peripheral blood mononuclear cells (PBMCs), obtained at new diagnosis, from a patient treated with antithyroid drugs. The rearrangement links TRBV12-3 or TRBV12-4 to TRBJ2-5, with no clear D. This TCR came from a woman aged 40 to 65 with Graves disease. CDR3 residues: CASSLKRELETQYF. The CDR3 nucleotides are TGTGCCAGCAGTTTAAAAAGAGAGTTAGAGACCCAGTACTTC.